This record covers a single TCR beta chain. Its antigen is unknown. Profiled with immunoSEQ multiplex PCR; TCRdb holds only in-frame clones, not every one. The table has tens of thousands of clones, about 96% seen once. The approximately 120-subject validation cohort, separate from the approximately 670-subject first cohort, included the donors. This entry is derived from a study of cytomegalovirus exposure and HLA in healthy donors. Study-level findings and limits: Across donors, most TCRs were seen rarely, yet some public ones were widespread. According to a later analysis, TCR clusters from the first cohort tended to co-occur in the 100 to 150 validation repertoires.

Germline V gives CDR1 SGHNT, CDR2 YENEEA. The V gene lost 3 bases and the J gene lost 4 bases, with 9 bases spanning the gap. CDR3 length: 13 residues. V and J are TRBV11-3 and TRBJ1-1, with D unresolved. This clonotype originated in a man aged 18-30 years in good health and CMV-seropositive. Sequenced: PBMCs. CDR3 protein: CASSFVTGTEAFF. In DNA form, the CDR3 reads TGTGCCAGCAGCTTTGTTACGGGCACTGAAGCTTTCTTT.